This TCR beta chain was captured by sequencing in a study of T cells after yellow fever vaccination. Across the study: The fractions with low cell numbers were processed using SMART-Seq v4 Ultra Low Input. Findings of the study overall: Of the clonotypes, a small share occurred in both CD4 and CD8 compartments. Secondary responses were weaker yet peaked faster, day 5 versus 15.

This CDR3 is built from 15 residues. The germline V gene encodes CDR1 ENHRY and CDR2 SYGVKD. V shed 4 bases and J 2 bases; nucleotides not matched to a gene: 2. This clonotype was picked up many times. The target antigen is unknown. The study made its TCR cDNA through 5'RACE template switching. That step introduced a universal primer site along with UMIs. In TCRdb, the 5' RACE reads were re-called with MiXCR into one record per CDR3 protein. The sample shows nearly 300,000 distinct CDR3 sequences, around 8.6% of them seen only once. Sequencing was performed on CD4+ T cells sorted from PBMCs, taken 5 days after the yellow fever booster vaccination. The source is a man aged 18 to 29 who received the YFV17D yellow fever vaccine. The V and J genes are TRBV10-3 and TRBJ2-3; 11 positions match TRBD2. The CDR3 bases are TGTGCCATCAGTGTGACTAGCGGGGCCACAGATACGCAGTATTTT. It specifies CAISVTSGATDTQYF.